This TCR beta chain was recovered during a study of blood T cell repertoires in COVID-19. Study information: Material from acute and convalescent COVID-19 was sourced from the United States, Italy and Spain. Nucleic acid was either cDNA or gDNA, and it came from T cells, B-cell-depleted T cells, or PBMCs.

Germline lookup yields CDR1 SGHKS and CDR2 YYEKEE (reference sequence). The CDR3 consists of 15 residues. With 3 bases clipped from V and 0 bases from J, the junction kept 5 bases outside the gene matches. Original analysis: Cell counts per sample came from amplifying reference gene primers. Using immunoSEQ multiplex PCR, the repertoire was profiled, and TCRdb retains in-frame clones only, with some absent. V and J calls and clone size follow that table, whereas D and trimming were derived from the DNA. The sample yields around 24,000 clones, 85% to 90% seen once. The sequence came from a man between 65 and 85 years old with COVID-19, enrolled during active disease. V gene TRBV5-5 combines with J gene TRBJ1-1; 7 bases map to TRBD1. Sample: peripheral blood. As DNA, the CDR3 is TGTGCCAGCAGCTCACGGACAGGAATGAACACTGAAGCTTTCTTT. Its protein product is CASSSRTGMNTEAFF.